Listed below are T cell receptor beta chains from one sample, sequenced in a study of OX40 agonist ivuxolimab in advanced cancers. TCRdb's copy holds only in-frame clones and misses some; the assay was immunoSEQ multiplex PCR. The sample has roughly 75,000 clones; 85% to 90% are singletons. The sequencing used CD4+ or CD8+ T cells sorted from blood, collected in a trial of the OX40 agonist ivuxolimab. These receptors all stem from an adult with an advanced solid tumor such as melanoma, head and neck, liver or kidney cancer. Each CDR3 is given with its conserved first and last residue. D genes are given only for firm matches. Not all rows give a size; the values are once, few, many and, for expanded clones, a class.

TRBV7-8	TRBJ1-1	NA	NA	CASSLDAKGAFF	TGTGCCAGCAGCTTAGACGCGAAAGGGGCTTTCTTT
TRBV10-3	TRBJ2-1	NA	NA	CAISGGQYNEQFF	TGTGCCATCAGTGGGGGACAATACAATGAGCAGTTCTTC
TRBV6-1	TRBJ2-7	NA	TRBD1	CASSEADTGGKDEQYF	TGTGCCAGCAGTGAAGCGGATACAGGGGGGAAAGACGAGCAGTACTTC
TRBV6-1	TRBJ2-7	NA	NA	CASSVGGASYEQYF	TGTGCCAGCAGTGTGGGGGGGGCCTCCTACGAGCAGTACTTC
TRBV11-3	TRBJ2-7	NA	TRBD1	CASSPRDRDYEQYF	TGTGCCAGCAGCCCCCGGGACAGGGACTACGAGCAGTACTTC
TRBV4-1	TRBJ2-2	NA	NA	CASSQEGVPGELFF	TGCGCCAGCAGCCAAGAAGGCGTACCCGGGGAGCTGTTTTTT
TRBV25-1	TRBJ2-7	NA	NA	CASSSGSDEQYF	TGTGCCAGCAGTTCGGGGAGCGACGAGCAGTACTTC
TRBV21-1	TRBJ2-7	NA	NA	CASSKGAPGASSYEQYF	TGTGCCAGCAGCAAAGGGGCCCCGGGGGCGAGCTCCTACGAGCAGTACTTC
TRBV27	TRBJ2-7	NA	NA	CASSLGQSPEQYF	TGTGCCAGCAGTTTAGGGCAGTCGCCCGAGCAGTACTTC
TRBV5-1	TRBJ1-2	NA	TRBD1	CASSLSTGGYGYTF	TGCGCCAGCAGCTTGTCGACAGGGGGCTATGGCTACACCTTC
TRBV4-1	TRBJ2-4	NA	NA	CASSRILQPGPKNIQYF	TGCGCCAGCAGCCGCATTCTCCAGCCAGGGCCCAAAAACATTCAGTACTTC
TRBV28	TRBJ2-7	many	TRBD1	CASSSTLRDRGSYEQYF	TGTGCCAGCAGCAGCACCCTCAGGGACAGGGGCTCCTACGAGCAGTACTTC
TRBV5-1	TRBJ2-7	NA	NA	CASSLTRTAYEQYF	TGCGCCAGCAGCTTGACAAGAACAGCCTACGAGCAGTACTTC
TRBV27	TRBJ2-6	NA	NA	CASSLIKSSGANVLTF	TGTGCCAGCAGTTTAATTAAGAGCTCTGGGGCCAACGTCCTGACTTTC
TRBV7-9	TRBJ2-2	NA	TRBD1	CASSLGGTGINTGELFF	TGTGCCAGCAGCTTAGGAGGGACAGGAATCAACACTGGGGAGCTGTTTTTT
TRBV7-2	TRBJ2-2	NA	TRBD2	CASSFSGTRSTGELFF	TGTGCCAGCAGCTTCTCCGGGACTAGGTCCACCGGGGAGCTGTTTTTT
TRBV27	TRBJ1-2	NA	TRBD1	CASSPRQGRKGYTF	TGTGCCAGCAGTCCCCGACAGGGCCGGAAGGGCTACACCTTC
TRBV23-1	TRBJ1-5	NA	TRBD1	CASSQTTGVGNQPQHF	TGCGCCAGCAGTCAAACTACAGGGGTCGGCAATCAGCCCCAGCATTTT
TRBV7-2	TRBJ2-7	NA	TRBD1	CASSFDRGPEQYF	TGTGCCAGCAGCTTTGACAGGGGGCCCGAGCAGTACTTC
TRBV5-1	TRBJ2-3	NA	TRBD1	CASLKGASSTDTQYF	TGCGCCAGCTTAAAGGGGGCCTCTAGCACAGATACGCAGTATTTT
TRBV5-6	TRBJ2-7	NA	TRBD1	CASSLGGTGRYEQYF	TGTGCCAGCAGCTTGGGTGGGACAGGCCGATACGAGCAGTACTTC
TRBV28	TRBJ1-2	NA	NA	CASSRQANYGYTF	TGTGCCAGCAGTCGACAGGCTAACTATGGCTACACCTTC
TRBV25-1	TRBJ2-7	NA	TRBD2	CASRGMREASYEQYF	TGTGCCAGCAGGGGTATGCGGGAGGCGTCCTACGAGCAGTACTTC
TRBV11-3	TRBJ2-7	NA	TRBD2	CASSLDPGLEINF	TGTGCCAGCAGCTTAGATCCCGGACTAGAGATAAACTTC
TRBV6-4	TRBJ1-2	NA	TRBD1	CASSETTGARGYTF	TGTGCCAGCAGTGAGACGACAGGGGCCCGGGGCTACACCTTC
TRBV28	TRBJ1-2	few	TRBD1	CASTGTGVFGYTF	TGTGCCAGCACCGGGACAGGGGTCTTTGGCTACACCTTC
TRBV2	TRBJ1-3	NA	TRBD1	CASSQGAFGNTIYF	TGTGCCAGCAGTCAGGGGGCCTTTGGAAACACCATATATTTT
TRBV13	TRBJ2-5	NA	TRBD2	CASSLGGGSAETQYF	TGTGCCAGCAGCTTAGGGGGAGGGTCGGCAGAGACCCAGTACTTC
TRBV6-6	TRBJ2-1	NA	TRBD1	CASSYSTGMGNEQFF	TGTGCCAGCAGTTACTCGACAGGGATGGGCAATGAGCAGTTCTTC
TRBV15	TRBJ1-2	NA	NA	CATSSYGTGGGYTF	TGTGCCACCAGCAGCTACGGGACCGGCGGAGGCTACACCTTC
TRBV4-1	TRBJ2-7	NA	NA	CASSQAAGQESYEQYF	TGCGCCAGCAGCCAAGCAGCGGGACAGGAGAGCTACGAGCAGTACTTC
TRBV5-1	TRBJ1-2	once	TRBD1	CASSLAPGQGTWGYTF	TGCGCCAGCAGCTTGGCCCCGGGACAGGGGACGTGGGGCTACACCTTC
TRBV27	TRBJ1-5	NA	NA	CASSEGYTPGAQHF	TGTGCCAGCAGTGAAGGATATACCCCAGGGGCCCAGCATTTT
TRBV7-3	TRBJ1-1	NA	TRBD1	CASSLHDRDVVNTEAFF	TGTGCCAGCAGCTTACACGACAGGGATGTAGTGAACACTGAAGCTTTCTTT
TRBV28	TRBJ2-7	NA	TRBD2	CASSYAGVSYEQYF	TGTGCCAGCAGTTACGCGGGAGTCTCCTACGAGCAGTACTTC
TRBV18	TRBJ1-1	NA	TRBD1	CASSPRQGANEAFF	TGTGCCAGCTCACCACGACAGGGAGCAAATGAAGCTTTCTTT
TRBV27	TRBJ2-7	NA	NA	CASSLFRRDEQYF	TGTGCCAGCAGTTTATTCCGGCGGGACGAGCAGTACTTC
TRBV23-1	TRBJ2-1	NA	NA	CASSLHPPRGNEQFF	TGCGCCAGCAGTCTACACCCTCCGAGGGGAAATGAGCAGTTCTTC
TRBV4-1	TRBJ1-2	NA	NA	CASSQGDLGYGYTF	TGCGCCAGCAGCCAAGGGGATCTTGGCTATGGCTACACCTTC
TRBV5-1	TRBJ2-7	NA	TRBD2	CASSLFAGEIYEQYF	TGCGCCAGCAGCTTGTTCGCGGGAGAGATCTACGAGCAGTACTTC
TRBV27	TRBJ2-7	NA	TRBD2	CASSSGGSVYEQYF	TGTGCCAGCAGTTCCGGCGGGAGCGTATACGAGCAGTACTTC
TRBV19	TRBJ2-6	NA	TRBD1	CASSLRTGGASGANVLTF	TGTGCCAGTAGTCTACGGACAGGGGGCGCCTCTGGGGCCAACGTCCTGACTTTC
TRBV9	TRBJ2-1	NA	TRBD2	CASSASGSSYNEQFF	TGTGCCAGCAGCGCTAGCGGGAGCTCCTACAATGAGCAGTTCTTC
TRBV5-4	TRBJ1-6	NA	TRBD1	CASSSQGNNSPLHF	TGTGCCAGCAGTTCACAGGGGAACAATTCACCCCTCCACTTT
TRBV6-1	TRBJ1-3	NA	NA	CASSEEQAYGNTIYF	TGTGCCAGCAGTGAAGAACAGGCTTATGGAAACACCATATATTTT
TRBV6-5	TRBJ2-2	NA	NA	CASSPRGTTGELFF	TGTGCCAGCAGTCCCAGGGGTACCACCGGGGAGCTGTTTTTT
TRBV30	TRBJ2-6	few	TRBD2	CAWSVQELAGSGANVLTF	TGTGCCTGGAGTGTACAGGAACTAGCGGGCTCTGGGGCCAACGTCCTGACTTTC
TRBV29-1	TRBJ2-1	NA	NA	CSVYPFPGVNNEQFF	TGCAGCGTGTACCCATTCCCGGGAGTGAACAATGAGCAGTTCTTC
TRBV30	TRBJ1-1	NA	NA	CAWSELGAFF	TGTGCCTGGAGCGAGCTGGGAGCTTTCTTT
TRBV30	TRBJ2-7	NA	TRBD2	CAGETSGYEQYF	TGTGCCGGGGAGACTAGCGGCTACGAGCAGTACTTC
TRBV5-1	TRBJ1-2	NA	NA	CASSPDSQGYTF	TGCGCCAGCAGCCCCGACAGTCAAGGCTACACCTTC
TRBV5-6	TRBJ2-2	NA	NA	CASSLSVGLGTGELFF	TGTGCCAGCAGCTTGTCCGTCGGACTCGGGACCGGGGAGCTGTTTTTT
TRBV27	TRBJ2-3	NA	NA	CASSFEKITDTQYF	TGTGCCAGCAGTTTCGAGAAGATCACAGATACGCAGTATTTT
TRBV27	TRBJ1-2	few	TRBD1	CAILTGDGYTF	TGTGCCATCTTGACAGGGGACGGCTACACCTTC
TRBV27	TRBJ1-1	NA	NA	CASREGLNTEAFF	TGTGCCAGCAGGGAAGGACTCAACACTGAAGCTTTCTTT
TRBV19	TRBJ2-2	NA	TRBD2	CASSARGGTNTGELFF	TGTGCCAGTAGCGCCCGGGGGGGGACGAACACCGGGGAGCTGTTTTTT
TRBV11-2	TRBJ2-3	NA	NA	CASSSTPREGDTQYF	TGTGCCAGCAGCTCGACCCCCAGGGAAGGAGATACGCAGTATTTT